This T cell receptor beta chain was captured by sequencing in a study of HIV-infected children after antiretroviral therapy interruption. The wider study: Children's median ages were about 9.5 years and 8 years by group. Most children had recorded EBV and CMV exposure.

Trimming removed 6 bases at V and 7 bases at J, with 16 bases between. Germline CDR1 and CDR2: MDHEN and SYDVKM. The CDR3 spans 14 residues. Treatment specified: PENTA 11 planned treatment interruption arm or continuous ART arm. This clonotype has a count of ten or more. RNA-based 3' RACE libraries used unique molecular identifiers. TCRdb redid the calling of the 3' RACE reads with MiXCR, one entry per CDR3 protein. This sample yields approximately 96,000 distinct CDR3 sequences, of which about 7.2% are seen a single time; roughly 1% belongs to the top ten. This receptor was obtained from a pool of human donors with HIV. This specimen was CD45RA+ CD4+ T cells from PBMCs, pooled from several time points, taken from a donor given antiretroviral therapy, either interrupted or continuous. Subset defined: naive CD4+ CD45RA+ CD45RO- T cells. The chain carries TRBV28 and TRBJ2-1, with D possibly TRBD2 on 6 matching bases. CDR3 DNA: TGTGCCAGCAGAGACACCGCTGGGAGGAATGAGCAGTTCTTC. Translating gives CASRDTAGRNEQFF.